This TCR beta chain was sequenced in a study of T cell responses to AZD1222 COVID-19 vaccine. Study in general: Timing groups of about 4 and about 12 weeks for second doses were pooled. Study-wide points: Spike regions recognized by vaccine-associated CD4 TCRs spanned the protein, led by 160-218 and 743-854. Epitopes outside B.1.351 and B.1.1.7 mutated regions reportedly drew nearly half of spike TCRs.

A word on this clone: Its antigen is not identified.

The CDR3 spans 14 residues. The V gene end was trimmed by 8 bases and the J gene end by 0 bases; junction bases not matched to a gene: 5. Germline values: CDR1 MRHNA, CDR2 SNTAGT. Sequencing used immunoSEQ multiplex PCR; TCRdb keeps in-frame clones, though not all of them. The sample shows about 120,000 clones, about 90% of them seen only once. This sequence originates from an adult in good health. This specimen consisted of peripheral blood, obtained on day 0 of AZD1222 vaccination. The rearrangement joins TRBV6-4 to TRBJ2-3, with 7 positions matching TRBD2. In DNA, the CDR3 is TGTGCCAGCTCCAGCGGGACTAGCACAGATACGCAGTATTTT. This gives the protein CASSSGTSTDTQYF.